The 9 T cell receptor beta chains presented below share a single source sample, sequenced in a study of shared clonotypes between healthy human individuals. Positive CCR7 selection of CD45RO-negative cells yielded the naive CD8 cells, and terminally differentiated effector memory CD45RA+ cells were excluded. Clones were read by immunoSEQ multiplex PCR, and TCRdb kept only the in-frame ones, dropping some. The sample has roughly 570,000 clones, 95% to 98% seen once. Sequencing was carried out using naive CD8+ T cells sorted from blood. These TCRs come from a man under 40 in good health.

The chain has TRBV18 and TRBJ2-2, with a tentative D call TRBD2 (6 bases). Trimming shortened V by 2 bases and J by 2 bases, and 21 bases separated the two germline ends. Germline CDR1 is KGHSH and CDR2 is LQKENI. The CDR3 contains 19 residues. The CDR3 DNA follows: TGTGCCAGCTCACCAATCACGGGAGTAGCCCTCCTCAACACCGGGGAGCTGTTTTTT. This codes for CASSPITGVALLNTGELFF.

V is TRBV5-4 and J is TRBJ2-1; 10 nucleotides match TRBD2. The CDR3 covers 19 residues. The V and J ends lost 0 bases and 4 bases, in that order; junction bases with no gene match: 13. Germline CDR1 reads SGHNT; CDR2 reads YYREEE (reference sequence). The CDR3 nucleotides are TGTGCCAGCAGCTTGGTCGCCAGCAGCGGGAGGGTGGGTTACAATGAGCAGTTCTTC. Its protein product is CASSLVASSGRVGYNEQFF.

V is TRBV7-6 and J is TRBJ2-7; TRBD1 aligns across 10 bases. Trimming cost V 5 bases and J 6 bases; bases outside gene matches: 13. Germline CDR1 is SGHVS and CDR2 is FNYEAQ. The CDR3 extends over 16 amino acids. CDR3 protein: CASSPSSGTGVGEQYF. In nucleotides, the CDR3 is TGTGCCAGCAGCCCTTCCTCCGGGACAGGGGTCGGCGAGCAGTACTTC.

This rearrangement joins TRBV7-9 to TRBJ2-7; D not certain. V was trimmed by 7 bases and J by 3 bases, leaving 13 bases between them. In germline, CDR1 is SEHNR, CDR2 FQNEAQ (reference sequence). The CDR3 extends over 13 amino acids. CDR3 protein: CASTGPGGYEQYF. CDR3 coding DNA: TGTGCCAGCACCGGACCGGGCGGCTACGAGCAGTACTTC.

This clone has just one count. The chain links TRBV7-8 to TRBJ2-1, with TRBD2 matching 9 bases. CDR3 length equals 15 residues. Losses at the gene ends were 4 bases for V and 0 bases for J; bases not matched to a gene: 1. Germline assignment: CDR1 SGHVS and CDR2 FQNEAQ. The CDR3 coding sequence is TGTGCCAGCAGCTCGACTAGCGGCTCCTACAATGAGCAGTTCTTC. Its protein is CASSSTSGSYNEQFF.

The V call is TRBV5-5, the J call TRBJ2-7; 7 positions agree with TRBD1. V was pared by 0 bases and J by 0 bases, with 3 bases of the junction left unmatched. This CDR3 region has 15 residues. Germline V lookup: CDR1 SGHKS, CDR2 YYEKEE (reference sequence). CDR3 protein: CASSLVGQSSYEQYF. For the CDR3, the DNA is TGTGCCAGCAGCTTGGTGGGACAGAGCTCCTACGAGCAGTACTTC.

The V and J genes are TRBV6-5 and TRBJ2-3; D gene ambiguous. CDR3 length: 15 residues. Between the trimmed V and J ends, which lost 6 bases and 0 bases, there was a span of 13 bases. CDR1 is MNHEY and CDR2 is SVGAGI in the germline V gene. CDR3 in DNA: TGTGCCAGCAGACCCCTAGGACCTAGCACAGATACGCAGTATTTT. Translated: CASRPLGPSTDTQYF.

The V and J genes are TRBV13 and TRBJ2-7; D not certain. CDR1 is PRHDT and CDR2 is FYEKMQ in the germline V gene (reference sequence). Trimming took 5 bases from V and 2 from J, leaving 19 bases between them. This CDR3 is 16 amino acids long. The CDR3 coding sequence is TGTGCCAGCAGCCCCCGCCAGGTTCGCGACCCCTACGAGCAGTACTTC. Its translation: CASSPRQVRDPYEQYF. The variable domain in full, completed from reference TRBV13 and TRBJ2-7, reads AAGVIQSPRHLIKEKRETATLKCYPIPRHDTVYWYQQGPGQDPQFLISFYEKMQSDKGSIPDRFSAQQFSDYHSELNMSSLELGDSALYFCASSPRQVRDPYEQYFGPGTRLTVT.

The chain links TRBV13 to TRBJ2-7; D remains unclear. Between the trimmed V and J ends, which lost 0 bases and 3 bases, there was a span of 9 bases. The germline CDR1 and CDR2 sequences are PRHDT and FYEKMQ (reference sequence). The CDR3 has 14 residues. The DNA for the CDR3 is TGTGCCAGCAGCTTAGGGAGGAGCCGCTACGAGCAGTACTTC. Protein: CASSLGRSRYEQYF.